This entry lists 10 T cell receptor beta chains sequenced from one sample in a study of T-cell reconstitution after alpha-beta-depleted transplantation in children. Using unique molecular identifiers, the investigators prepared the TCRbeta library. TCRdb recomputed calls from the PCR reads with MiXCR, one row per CDR3 protein. The sample consists of a few hundred thousand distinct CDR3 sequences, around two fifths of them appearing once. Sequencing was performed on PBMCs, taken before TCRalphabeta/CD19-depleted stem cell transplant. Receptor source: a girl aged 2 to 9 with aplastic anemia, due to receive a stem cell transplant.

In its sample, this clonotype was seen many times. This chain joins TRBV20-1 and TRBJ2-3; TRBD2 aligns across 7 bases. CDR1 is DFQATT and CDR2 is SNEGSKA in the germline V gene (reference sequence). This CDR3 spans 13 amino acids. The CDR3: CGRSGAALDTQYF. DNA of the CDR3: TGCGGAAGAAGCGGGGCGGCGTTAGATACGCAGTATTTT.

The chain couples TRBV18 to TRBJ2-5; a weak D match, TRBD2 (6 bases). The CDR3 is 15 amino acids. CDR1 is KGHSH and CDR2 is LQKENI in the germline V gene. V lost 3 bases, J lost 4 bases, and 15 bases lay in between. The CDR3 DNA reads TGTGCCAGCTCACCGCCGGGAGAGGGTAGAGAGACCCAGTACTTC. Protein: CASSPPGEGRETQYF.

The genes are TRBV29-1 and TRBJ2-5; D possibly corresponds to TRBD2 (7 bases). The germline V and J ends were trimmed by 6 bases and 4 bases, with 18 bases remaining between them. Germline assignment: CDR1 SQVTM and CDR2 ANQGSEA. The CDR3 is 14 amino acids. CDR3 sequence: CSVAAGGRLETQYF. The CDR3 DNA sequence: TGCAGCGTGGCGGCCGGGGGGCGCTTAGAGACCCAGTACTTC.

Only a few counts were recorded for this clonotype. The chain uses TRBV12-3 or TRBV12-4 and TRBJ2-3; no reliable D call. CDR3 length: 16 residues. V lost 4 bases and J lost 0, with 14 bases in between. CDR3 residues: CASSSKWRHSTDTQYF. The CDR3 DNA reads as TGTGCCAGCAGTTCGAAATGGCGCCATAGCACAGATACGCAGTATTTT.

The chain uses TRBV2 and TRBJ2-5; 11 bases match TRBD1. The germline V gene has CDR1 SNHLY and CDR2 FYNNEI. V lost 3 bases, J lost 3 bases, and 3 bases stayed unmatched. This CDR3 spans 15 amino acids. The CDR3 DNA follows: TGTGCCAGCAGTGATACGGGACAGGGGGAAGAGACCCAGTACTTC. Translated: CASSDTGQGEETQYF.

The chain is built from TRBV20-1 and TRBJ2-2; either TRBD1 or TRBD2 may supply D (5 bases each). Trimming stripped 5 bases from V and 1 base from J, with 11 bases between. CDR1 is DFQATT, CDR2 SNEGSKA, per germline (reference sequence). This CDR3 region has 14 residues. CDR3 nucleotides: TGCAGTGCTGCGCCTGGGGGGAACACCGGGGAGCTGTTTTTT. Encoded protein: CSAAPGGNTGELFF.

J is TRBJ2-2 and V is TRBV7-6; D possibly matches TRBD1 or TRBD2 (5 bases each). This CDR3 contains 19 residues. The V end lost 4 bases, the J end lost 6 bases, and 27 bases lay between the germline ends. Per germline, CDR1 SGHVS and CDR2 FNYEAQ. The CDR3, as DNA: TGTGCCAGCAGCTCGGGGACCCACCTAACAACAATTGTACCCGGGGAGCTGTTTTTT. Its translation: CASSSGTHLTTIVPGELFF.

This rearrangement joins TRBV23-1 to TRBJ1-5; 7 nucleotides match TRBD1. TRBV23-1 is an ORF, and what it does is uncertain. This CDR3 spans 15 amino acids. The trim removed 8 bases at V and 6 bases at J, leaving 13 bases unmatched. The CDR3 sequence is CASCPGKGGGQPQHF. CDR3 in DNA: TGCGCCAGCTGCCCCGGGAAAGGGGGCGGTCAGCCCCAGCATTTT.

The chain joins TRBV29-1 to TRBJ2-7; 10 positions agree with TRBD1. V lost 6 bases, J lost 3 bases, and 5 bases stayed unmatched. The CDR3 consists of 13 residues. Germline V gene sequence: CDR1 SQVTM, CDR2 ANQGSEA. CDR3 amino acids: CSVARTGGYEQYF. For the CDR3, the DNA is TGCAGCGTAGCCAGGACAGGGGGCTACGAGCAGTACTTC.

This clonotype appeared a few times. The chain is built from TRBV20-1 and TRBJ2-3, with 11 positions matching TRBD1. The CDR3 has 14 residues. Unmatched junction bases numbered 4, after V lost 4 bases and J lost 4 bases. Germline values: CDR1 DFQATT, CDR2 SNEGSKA (reference sequence). The CDR3 DNA is TGCAGTGCTAACGGACAGGGGGCATCAGATACGCAGTATTTT. Translated: CSANGQGASDTQYF.